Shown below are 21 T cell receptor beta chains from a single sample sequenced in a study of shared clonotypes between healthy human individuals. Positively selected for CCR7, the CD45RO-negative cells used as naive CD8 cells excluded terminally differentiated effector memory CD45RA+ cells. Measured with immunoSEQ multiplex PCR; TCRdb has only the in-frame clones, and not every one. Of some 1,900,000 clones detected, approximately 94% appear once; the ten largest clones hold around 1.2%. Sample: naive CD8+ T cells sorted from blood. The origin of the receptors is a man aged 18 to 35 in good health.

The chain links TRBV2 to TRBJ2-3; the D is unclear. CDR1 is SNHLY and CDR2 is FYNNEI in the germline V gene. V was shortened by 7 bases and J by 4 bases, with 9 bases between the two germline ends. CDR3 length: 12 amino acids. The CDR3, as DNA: TGTGCCAGCAATCCAGTCCCAGATACGCAGTATTTT. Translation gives CASNPVPDTQYF.

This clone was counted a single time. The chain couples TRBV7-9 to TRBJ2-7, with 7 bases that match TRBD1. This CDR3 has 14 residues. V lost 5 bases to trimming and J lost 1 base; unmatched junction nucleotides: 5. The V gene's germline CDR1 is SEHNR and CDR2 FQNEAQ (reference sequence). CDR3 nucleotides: TGTGCCAGCAGCCGAACAGGGGATTCCTACGAGCAGTACTTC. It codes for CASSRTGDSYEQYF.

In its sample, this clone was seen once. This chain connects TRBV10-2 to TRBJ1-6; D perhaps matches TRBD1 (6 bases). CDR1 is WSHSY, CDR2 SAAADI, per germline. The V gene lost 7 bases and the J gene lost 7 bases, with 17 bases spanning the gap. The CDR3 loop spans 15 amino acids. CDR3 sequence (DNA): TGCGCCAGCACCCTGAACAGGGATGGGAATTCACCCCTCCACTTT. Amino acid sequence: CASTLNRDGNSPLHF.

The CDR3 region is CASSEFFSGANVLTF. The CDR3 bases are TGTGCCAGCAGTGAGTTTTTCTCTGGGGCCAACGTCCTGACTTTC. The J gene is TRBJ2-6, the V gene TRBV6-4; D gene ambiguous. V shed 3 bases and J shed 0 bases, with 6 bases lying between them. This CDR3 region has 15 residues. CDR1 and CDR2 from the germline V gene are MRHNA and SNTAGT.

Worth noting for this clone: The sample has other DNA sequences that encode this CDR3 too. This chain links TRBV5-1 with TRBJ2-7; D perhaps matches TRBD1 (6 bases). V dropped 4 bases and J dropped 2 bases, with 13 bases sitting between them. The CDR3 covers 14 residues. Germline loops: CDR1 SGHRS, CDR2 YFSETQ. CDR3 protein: CASSLVGTTYEQYF. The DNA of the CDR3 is TGCGCCAGCAGCCTGGTCGGGACAACCTACGAGCAGTACTTC. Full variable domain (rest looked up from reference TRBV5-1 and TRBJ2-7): KAGVTQTPRYLIKTRGQQVTLSCSPISGHRSVSWYQQTPGQGLQFLFEYFSETQRNKGNFPGRFSGRQFSNSRSEMNVSTLELGDSALYLCASSLVGTTYEQYFGPGTRLTVT.

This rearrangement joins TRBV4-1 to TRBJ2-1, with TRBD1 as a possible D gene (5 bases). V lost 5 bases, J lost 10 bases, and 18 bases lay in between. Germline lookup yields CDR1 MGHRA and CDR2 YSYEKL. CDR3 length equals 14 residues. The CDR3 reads CASSLDSRPAEQFF. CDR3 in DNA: TGCGCCAGCAGCTTAGACAGCCGGCCAGCAGAGCAGTTCTTC.

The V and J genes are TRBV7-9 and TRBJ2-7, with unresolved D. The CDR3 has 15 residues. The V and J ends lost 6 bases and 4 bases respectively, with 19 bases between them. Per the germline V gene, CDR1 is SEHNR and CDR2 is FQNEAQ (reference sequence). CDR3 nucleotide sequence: TGTGCCAGCAGACCAGACTTATCTAACCCTTACGAGCAGTACTTC. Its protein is CASRPDLSNPYEQYF. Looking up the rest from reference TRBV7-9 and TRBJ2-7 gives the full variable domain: DTGVSQNPRHKITKRGQNVTFRCDPISEHNRLYWYRQTLGQGPEFLTYFQNEAQLEKSRLLSDRFSAERPKGSFSTLEIQRTEQGDSAMYLCASRPDLSNPYEQYFGPGTRLTVT.

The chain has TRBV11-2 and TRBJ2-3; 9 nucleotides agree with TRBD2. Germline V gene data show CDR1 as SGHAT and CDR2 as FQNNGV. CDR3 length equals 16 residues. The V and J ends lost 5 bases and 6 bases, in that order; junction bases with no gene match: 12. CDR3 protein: CASSEGAGGPYDTQYF. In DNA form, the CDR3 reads TGTGCCAGCAGCGAAGGGGCGGGGGGGCCCTATGATACGCAGTATTTT.

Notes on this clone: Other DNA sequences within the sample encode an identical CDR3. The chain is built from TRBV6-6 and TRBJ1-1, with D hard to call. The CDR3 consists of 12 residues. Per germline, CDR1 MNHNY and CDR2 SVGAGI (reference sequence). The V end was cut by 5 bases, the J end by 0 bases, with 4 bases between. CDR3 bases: TGTGCCAGCAGTACAGTGAACACTGAAGCTTTCTTT. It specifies CASSTVNTEAFF.

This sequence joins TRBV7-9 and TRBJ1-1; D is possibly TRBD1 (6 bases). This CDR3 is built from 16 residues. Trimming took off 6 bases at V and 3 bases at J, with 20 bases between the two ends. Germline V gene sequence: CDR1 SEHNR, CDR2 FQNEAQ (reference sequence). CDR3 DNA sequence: TGTGCCAGCAGTCAACCGGCGGACAGTCTTGACACTGAAGCTTTCTTT. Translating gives CASSQPADSLDTEAFF.

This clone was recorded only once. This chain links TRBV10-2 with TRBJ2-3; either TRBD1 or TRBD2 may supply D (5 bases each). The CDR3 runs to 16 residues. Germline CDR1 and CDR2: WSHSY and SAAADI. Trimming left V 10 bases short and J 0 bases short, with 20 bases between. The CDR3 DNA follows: TGCGCCACCGAGGGGCAGGCGGGTACTAGCACAGATACGCAGTATTTT. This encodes CATEGQAGTSTDTQYF.

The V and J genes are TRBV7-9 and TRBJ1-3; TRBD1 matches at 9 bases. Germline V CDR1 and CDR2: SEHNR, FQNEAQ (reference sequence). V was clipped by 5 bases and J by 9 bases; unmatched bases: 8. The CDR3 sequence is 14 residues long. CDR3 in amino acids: CASSNRDRVTTIYF. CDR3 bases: TGTGCCAGCAGCAACCGGGACAGGGTCACCACCATATATTTT.

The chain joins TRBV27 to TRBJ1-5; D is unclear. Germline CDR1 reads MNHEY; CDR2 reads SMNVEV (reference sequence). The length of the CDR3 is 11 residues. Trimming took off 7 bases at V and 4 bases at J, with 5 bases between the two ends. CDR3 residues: CASIPNQPQHF. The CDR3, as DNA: TGTGCCAGCATCCCGAATCAGCCCCAGCATTTT.

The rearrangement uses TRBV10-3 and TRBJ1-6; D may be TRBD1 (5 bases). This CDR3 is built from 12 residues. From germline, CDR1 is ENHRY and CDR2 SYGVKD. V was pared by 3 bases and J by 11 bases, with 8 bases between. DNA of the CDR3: TGTGCCATCAGTGAAGGGGTTACACCCCTCCACTTT. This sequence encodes CAISEGVTPLHF.

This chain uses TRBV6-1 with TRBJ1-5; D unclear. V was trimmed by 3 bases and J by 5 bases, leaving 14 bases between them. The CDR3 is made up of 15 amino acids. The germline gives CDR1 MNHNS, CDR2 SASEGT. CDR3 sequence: CASSEYKIADQPQHF. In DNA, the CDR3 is TGTGCCAGCAGTGAGTACAAAATAGCCGATCAGCCCCAGCATTTT.

The CDR3 loop reads CASSLRDSAEKLFF. The CDR3 coding sequence is TGCGCCAGCAGCCTCCGGGACAGTGCTGAAAAACTGTTTTTT. The chain recombines TRBV4-1 with TRBJ1-4, with TRBD1 matching 7 bases. V shed 4 bases, J shed 7 bases, and the junction held 6 bases outside the gene matches. CDR3 size: 14 residues. Germline CDR1 and CDR2: MGHRA and YSYEKL.

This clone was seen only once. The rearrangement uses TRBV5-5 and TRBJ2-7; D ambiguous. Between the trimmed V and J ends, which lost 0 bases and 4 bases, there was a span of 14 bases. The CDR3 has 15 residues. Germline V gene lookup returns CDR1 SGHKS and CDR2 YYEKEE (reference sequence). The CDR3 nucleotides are TGTGCCAGCAGCTTGGCGAGGACCCCTGGATACGAGCAGTACTTC. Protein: CASSLARTPGYEQYF.

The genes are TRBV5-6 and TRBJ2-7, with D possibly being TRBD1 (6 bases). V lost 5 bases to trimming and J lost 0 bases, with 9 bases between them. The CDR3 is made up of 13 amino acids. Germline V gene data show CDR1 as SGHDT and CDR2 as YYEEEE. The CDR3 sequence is CASSRTVSYEQYF. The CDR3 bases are TGTGCCAGCAGTAGGACAGTCTCCTACGAGCAGTACTTC.

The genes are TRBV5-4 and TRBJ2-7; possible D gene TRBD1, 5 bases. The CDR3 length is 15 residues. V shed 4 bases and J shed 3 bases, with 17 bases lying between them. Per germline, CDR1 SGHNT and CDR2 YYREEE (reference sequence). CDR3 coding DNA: TGTGCCAGCAGCCCCTTCGGTGGGGCTTTCTACGAGCAGTACTTC. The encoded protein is CASSPFGGAFYEQYF.

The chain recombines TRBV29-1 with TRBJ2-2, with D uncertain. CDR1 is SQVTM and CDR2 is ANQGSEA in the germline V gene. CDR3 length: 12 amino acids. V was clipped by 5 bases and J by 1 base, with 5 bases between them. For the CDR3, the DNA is TGCAGCGTTCCCCTGAACACCGGGGAGCTGTTTTTT. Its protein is CSVPLNTGELFF.

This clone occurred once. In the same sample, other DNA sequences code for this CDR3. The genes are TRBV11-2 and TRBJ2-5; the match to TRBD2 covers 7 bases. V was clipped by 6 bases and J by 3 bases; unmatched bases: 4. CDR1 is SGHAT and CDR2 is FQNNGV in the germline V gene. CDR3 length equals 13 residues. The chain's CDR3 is CASSSSGEETQYF. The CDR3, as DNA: TGTGCCAGCAGTTCCAGCGGGGAAGAGACCCAGTACTTC.